The 3 T cell receptor beta chains presented below share a single source sample, sequenced in a study of T cell repertoires in cytomegalovirus infection. One entry per CDR3 protein, called by TCRdb with MiXCR from the reads. The table includes approximately 550,000 distinct CDR3 sequences, 16% detected once. Material for sequencing was CD8+ T cells from PBMCs. All receptors derive from a human donor in good health (CMV status not recorded). Some clones in this sample may be carry-over from other donors' samples.

In this sample, this clonotype turned up many times. The gene calls are TRBV5-6 and TRBJ1-1; no reliable D call. Trimming shortened V by 4 bases and J by 4 bases, and 17 bases separated the two germline ends. Per germline, CDR1 SGHDT and CDR2 YYEEEE. CDR3 length: 15 residues. CDR3 loop: CASSNEMTDLTEAFF. The CDR3 DNA reads TGTGCCAGCAGCAATGAGATGACTGACCTCACTGAAGCTTTCTTT.

The sample holds a few counts of this clonotype. The gene calls are TRBV10-3 and TRBJ2-3, with 7 bases lining up with TRBD2. V trimming: 0 bases; J trimming: 6 bases; junction bases outside the gene matches: 0. The CDR3 totals 13 residues. Germline V gene data show CDR1 as ENHRY and CDR2 as SYGVKD. The CDR3 DNA sequence: TGTGCCATCAGTGAGTCCGGGGGGGATACGCAGTATTTT. This gives the protein CAISESGGDTQYF.

The chain links TRBV27 to TRBJ2-1; 9 positions agree with TRBD2. The junction had 18 bases not matched to a gene; V was cut back by 4 bases and J by 14 bases. Germline V CDR1 and CDR2: MNHEY, SMNVEV (reference sequence). CDR3 length: 16 residues. The CDR3 DNA reads TGTGCCAGCAGTTCCACAAGGGCTAGCGGGAAGCTCGGGAAGTTCTTC. Protein product: CASSSTRASGKLGKFF.